This T cell receptor (beta chain) was documented in a study of T cell responses to AZD1222 COVID-19 vaccine. Sequencing was performed with immunoSEQ multiplex PCR; in TCRdb, only in-frame clones are kept and a portion is missing. Of around 100,000 clones in the sample, around 90% are singletons; the top ten hold about 1.5%. The length of the CDR3 is 15 residues. V was clipped by 2 bases and J by 7 bases; unmatched bases: 6. Germline CDR1 is SGHRS and CDR2 is YFSETQ. Broader study findings: Spike-specific TCRs gained breadth and depth after people received two AZD1222 doses. In the spike-specific TCR repertoire, nearly half reportedly target unmutated variant regions.

About this clone itself: The antigen is not known.

The material sequenced was peripheral blood, taken on day 0 of AZD1222 vaccination. The clonotype was recovered from an adult in good health. This rearrangement joins TRBV5-1 to TRBJ1-6; 7 bases are shared with TRBD1. The CDR3 loop is CASSFRDSKNSPLHF. CDR3 DNA: TGCGCCAGCAGCTTCCGGGACAGCAAAAATTCACCCCTCCACTTT. Full variable domain (outside the CDR3, taken from reference TRBV5-1 and TRBJ1-6): KAGVTQTPRYLIKTRGQQVTLSCSPISGHRSVSWYQQTPGQGLQFLFEYFSETQRNKGNFPGRFSGRQFSNSRSEMNVSTLELGDSALYLCASSFRDSKNSPLHFGNGTRLTVT.